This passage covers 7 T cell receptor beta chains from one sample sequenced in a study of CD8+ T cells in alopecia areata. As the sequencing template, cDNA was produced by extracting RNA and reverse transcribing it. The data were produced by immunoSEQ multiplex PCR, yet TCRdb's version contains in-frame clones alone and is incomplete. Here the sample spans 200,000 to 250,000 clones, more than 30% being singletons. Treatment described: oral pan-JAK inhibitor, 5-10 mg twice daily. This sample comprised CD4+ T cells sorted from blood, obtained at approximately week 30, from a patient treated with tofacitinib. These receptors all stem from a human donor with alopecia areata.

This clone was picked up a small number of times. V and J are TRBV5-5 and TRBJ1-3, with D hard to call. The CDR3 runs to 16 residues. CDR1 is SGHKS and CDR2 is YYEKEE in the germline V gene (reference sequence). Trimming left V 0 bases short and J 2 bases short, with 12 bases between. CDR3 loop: CASSLVFVFPGNTIYF. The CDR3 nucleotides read TGTGCCAGCAGCTTGGTGTTTGTGTTCCCTGGAAACACCATATATTTT.

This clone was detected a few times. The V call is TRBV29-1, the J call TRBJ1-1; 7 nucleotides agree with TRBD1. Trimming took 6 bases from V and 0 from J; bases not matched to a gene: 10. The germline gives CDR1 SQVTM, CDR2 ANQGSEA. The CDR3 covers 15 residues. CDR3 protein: CSVIRQGRMNTEAFF. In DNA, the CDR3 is TGCAGCGTCATTCGACAGGGTAGAATGAACACTGAAGCTTTCTTT.

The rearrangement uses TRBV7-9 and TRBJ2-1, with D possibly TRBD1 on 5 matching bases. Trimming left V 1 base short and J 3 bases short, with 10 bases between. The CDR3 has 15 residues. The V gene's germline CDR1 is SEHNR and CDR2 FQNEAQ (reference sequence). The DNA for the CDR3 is TGTGCCAGCAGCTTAGTTGGGGCGCACTACAATGAGCAGTTCTTC. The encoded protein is CASSLVGAHYNEQFF.

The CDR3 DNA sequence: TGTGCCAGCAGCTTCCTCTCAGGGCCCTATGGCTACACCTTC. Amino acids: CASSFLSGPYGYTF. The gene calls are TRBV5-6 and TRBJ1-2; D possibly corresponds to TRBD1 (5 bases). Between the trimmed V and J ends, which lost 2 bases and 4 bases, there was a span of 12 bases. The CDR3 extends over 14 amino acids. The V gene's germline CDR1 is SGHDT and CDR2 YYEEEE.

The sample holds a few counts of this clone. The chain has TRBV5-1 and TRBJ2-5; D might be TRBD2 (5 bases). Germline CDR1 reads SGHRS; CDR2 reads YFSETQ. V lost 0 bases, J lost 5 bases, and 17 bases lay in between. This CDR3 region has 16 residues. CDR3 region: CASSLALMGSQETQYF. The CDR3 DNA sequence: TGCGCCAGCAGCTTGGCCCTCATGGGGAGTCAGGAGACCCAGTACTTC.

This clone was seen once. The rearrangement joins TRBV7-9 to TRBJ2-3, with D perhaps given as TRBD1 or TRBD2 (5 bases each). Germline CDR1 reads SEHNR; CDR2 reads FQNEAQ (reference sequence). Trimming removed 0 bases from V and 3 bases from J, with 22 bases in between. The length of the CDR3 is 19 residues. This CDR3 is CASSLAALRGSRQTDTQYF. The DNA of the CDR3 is TGTGCCAGCAGCTTAGCCGCTCTACGGGGCTCGAGACAGACAGATACGCAGTATTTT. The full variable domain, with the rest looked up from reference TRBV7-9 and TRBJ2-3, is DTGVSQNPRHKITKRGQNVTFRCDPISEHNRLYWYRQTLGQGPEFLTYFQNEAQLEKSRLLSDRFSAERPKGSFSTLEIQRTEQGDSAMYLCASSLAALRGSRQTDTQYFGPGTRLTVL.

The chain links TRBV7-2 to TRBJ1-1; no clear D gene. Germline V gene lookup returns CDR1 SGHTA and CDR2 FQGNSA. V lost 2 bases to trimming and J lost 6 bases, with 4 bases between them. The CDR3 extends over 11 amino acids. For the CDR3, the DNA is TGTGCCAGCAGCTTAACTTCTGAAGCTTTCTTT. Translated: CASSLTSEAFF.